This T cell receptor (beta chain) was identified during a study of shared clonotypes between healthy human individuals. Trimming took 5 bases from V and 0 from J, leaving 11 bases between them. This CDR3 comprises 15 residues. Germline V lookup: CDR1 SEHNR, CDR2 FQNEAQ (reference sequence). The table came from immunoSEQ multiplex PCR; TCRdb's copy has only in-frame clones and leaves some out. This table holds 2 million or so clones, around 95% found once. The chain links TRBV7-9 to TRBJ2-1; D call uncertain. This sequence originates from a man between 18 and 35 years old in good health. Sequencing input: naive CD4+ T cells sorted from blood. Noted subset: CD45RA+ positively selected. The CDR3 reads CASSRQLGSYNEQFF. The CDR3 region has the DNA TGTGCCAGCAGCCGGCAACTGGGCTCCTACAATGAGCAGTTCTTC.